Listed below are T cell receptor beta chains from one sample, sequenced in a study of vaccination effects on CD4 cells after COVID-19. Their antigens are not known. Profiling relied on immunoSEQ multiplex PCR, and the TCRdb table lists in-frame clones only, not all of them. The sample records about 41,000 clones, around three quarters being singletons. This specimen was CD4+ T cells from PBMCs cultured with HCoV-NL63 spike peptides, taken before COVID-19 vaccination. The receptor set was obtained from a human donor who received a COVID-19 vaccine. The CDR3 runs from the conserved cysteine through the conserved F or W. A D gene is named only where the DNA matches it firmly. Not all rows give a size; the values are once, few, many and, for expanded clones, a class.

abundance,d_gene,v_gene,j_gene,len,CDR3nt,CDR3aa
few,-,TRBV4-1,TRBJ1-4,15,TGCGCCAGCAGCCAACAGGAGGAGGGAACGGGAAAACTGTTTTTT,CASSQQEEGTGKLFF
few,TRBD2,TRBV4-1,TRBJ2-2,20,TGCGCCAGCAGCCCCGGACCCGGACTAGCGGGGGGGGAGAGAGCCGGGGAGCTGTTTTTT,CASSPGPGLAGGERAGELFF
-,-,TRBV6-4,TRBJ2-2,14,TGTGCCAGCAGTGTTGAATGGAACACCGGGGAGCTGTTTTTT,CASSVEWNTGELFF
-,-,TRBV6-5,TRBJ1-2,16,TGTGCCAGCAGTTACTCTGACGGCAGGATGGAGTATGGCTACACCTTC,CASSYSDGRMEYGYTF
-,-,TRBV5-4,TRBJ1-3,13,TGTGCCACCCCCTTTAACTCTGGAAACACCATATATTTT,CATPFNSGNTIYF
once,-,TRBV29-1,TRBJ2-5,11,TGCAGCGTAGGACAGCAAGAGACCCAGTACTTC,CSVGQQETQYF
-,TRBD2,TRBV9,TRBJ2-1,16,TGTGCCAGCAGTTTCTCTCTAGCGGGGGGCGAAAATGAGCAGTTCTTC,CASSFSLAGGENEQFF
few,TRBD2,TRBV9,TRBJ2-3,15,TGTGCCAGCAGCGGCCGGGGGGGAATGGTAGATACGCAGTATTTT,CASSGRGGMVDTQYF
-,TRBD2,TRBV7-8,TRBJ2-1,17,TGTGCCAGCAGCTTTGCTAGCGGGGGGCCATCCTACAATGAGCAGTTCTTC,CASSFASGGPSYNEQFF
few,-,TRBV9,TRBJ2-1,15,TGTGCCAGCAGCGTAGCTCCGAGTCCCGACAATGAGCAGTTCTTC,CASSVAPSPDNEQFF
once,-,TRBV7-3,TRBJ2-1,14,TGTGCCAGCAGTTCTGGGTGGGTGGGCAATGAGCAGTTCTTC,CASSSGWVGNEQFF
-,TRBD1,TRBV11-3,TRBJ2-2,15,TGTGCCAGCAGCTTAGGACAGGGGAACACCGGGGAGCTGTTTTTT,CASSLGQGNTGELFF
-,-,TRBV28,TRBJ2-5,16,TGTGCCAGCAGTTTCAGCGGGCAGGGGCTCGGGGAGACCCAGTACTTC,CASSFSGQGLGETQYF
-,-,TRBV10-2,TRBJ1-1,11,TGCGCCAGCAGGGACGGCGTTGAAGCTTTCTTT,CASRDGVEAFF
-,TRBD1,TRBV5-1,TRBJ2-3,15,TGCGCCAGCAGTCCCGGACAGGGTACGGCAGATACGCAGTATTTT,CASSPGQGTADTQYF
-,-,TRBV6-2/TRBV6-3,TRBJ1-1,15,TGTGCCAGCAGTTACGGGGCGACCATGAACACTGAAGCTTTCTTT,CASSYGATMNTEAFF
few,TRBD1,TRBV7-3,TRBJ2-2,14,TGTGCCAGCAGTGATGACAGGGGGACCGGGGAGCTGTTTTTT,CASSDDRGTGELFF
-,-,TRBV7-2,TRBJ1-6,16,TGTGCCAGCAGCTTATTTTCGGGATTCGGGAATTCACCCCTCCACTTT,CASSLFSGFGNSPLHF
-,TRBD1,TRBV18,TRBJ1-4,15,TGTGCCAGCTCACCCAGACAGGGGAATGATGAAAAACTGTTTTTT,CASSPRQGNDEKLFF
-,-,TRBV12-3/TRBV12-4,TRBJ2-5,13,TGTGCCAGCAGTTGGCCGGATCGTGAGACCCAGTACTTC,CASSWPDRETQYF
-,-,TRBV19,TRBJ2-2,13,TGTGCCAGTACCTCGTATAGCCAAGGGGAGCTGTTTTTT,CASTSYSQGELFF
-,-,TRBV6-5,TRBJ1-6,15,TGTGCCAGCAGTTCCAACCACAACGGGGATTCACCCCTCCACTTT,CASSSNHNGDSPLHF
-,TRBD1,TRBV6-5,TRBJ2-1,14,TGTGCCAGCAGCAACAGGGGGCTAGGTAATGAGCAGTTCTTC,CASSNRGLGNEQFF
-,TRBD1,TRBV7-3,TRBJ2-2,14,TGTGCCAGCAGCCCTGACAGGGTCGCCGGGGAGCTGTTTTTT,CASSPDRVAGELFF
-,TRBD2,TRBV19,TRBJ2-1,15,TGTGCCAGTAGTACCCCCCTGGGGAGGGTCGATGAGCAGTTCTTC,CASSTPLGRVDEQFF
once,-,TRBV7-2,TRBJ1-5,12,TGTGCCAGCAGCCTCACGAATCAGCCCCAGCATTTT,CASSLTNQPQHF
-,TRBD1,TRBV5-5,TRBJ2-5,14,TGTGCCAGCAACCCAACTCAGGGGGTCGAGACCCAGTACTTC,CASNPTQGVETQYF
-,TRBD1,TRBV29-1,TRBJ2-2,14,TGCAGCGTTACGGGACAGGTGGACACCGGGGAGCTGTTTTTT,CSVTGQVDTGELFF
-,TRBD1,TRBV5-6,TRBJ1-1,15,TGTGCCAGCAGCAACCGACAGGGGATATACACTGAAGCTTTCTTT,CASSNRQGIYTEAFF
-,TRBD1,TRBV10-3,TRBJ1-5,16,TGTGCCACTCAGACAGGGCTGAGTTATGGCAATCAGCCCCAGCATTTT,CATQTGLSYGNQPQHF
-,-,TRBV5-1,TRBJ2-3,15,TGCGCCAGCGCAATATCGAGGGGTTCTCCTGATACGCAGTATTTT,CASAISRGSPDTQYF
-,-,TRBV18,TRBJ1-2,13,TGTGCCAGCTCACCATCAGATAACTATGGCTACACCTTC,CASSPSDNYGYTF
-,-,TRBV27,TRBJ1-4,20,TGTGCCAGCAGTACCCCCCCCGTCATCGGGACGCTAATACCCGTGGAAAAACTGTTTTTT,CASSTPPVIGTLIPVEKLFF
-,-,TRBV5-1,TRBJ2-5,12,TGCGCCAGCAGCTTGGCCATGGAGACCCAGTACTTC,CASSLAMETQYF
-,TRBD1,TRBV29-1,TRBJ2-1,14,TGCAGCGCCAGAGACAGGGGTAGATACAATGAGCAGTTCTTC,CSARDRGRYNEQFF
-,-,TRBV24-1,TRBJ1-2,14,TGTGCCACCATTCCGACCGGCGAGGTCTATGGCTACACCTTC,CATIPTGEVYGYTF
-,-,TRBV6-5,TRBJ1-3,14,TGTGCCAGCAGGAAACAGGTTACTGGAAACACCATATATTTT,CASRKQVTGNTIYF
-,-,TRBV5-8,TRBJ1-5,12,TGTGCCAGCAGCGTGAACAATCAGCCCCAGCATTTT,CASSVNNQPQHF
few,-,TRBV5-6,TRBJ1-5,14,TGTGCCAGCAGCCGCCGCACCTCCGATCAGCCCCAGCATTTT,CASSRRTSDQPQHF
once,-,TRBV5-6,TRBJ2-2,15,TGTGCCAGCTCCCGAGGGGGACAGAACACCGGGGAGCTGTTTTTT,CASSRGGQNTGELFF
once,-,TRBV24-1,TRBJ2-3,13,TGTGCCACCAGTCAGCGGGCCTCGGATACGCAGTATTTT,CATSQRASDTQYF
-,-,TRBV7-2,TRBJ2-6,18,TGTGCCAGCAGCTCCCTGGGAGGGGGCAAGGGTGGGGCCAACGTCCTGACTTTC,CASSSLGGGKGGANVLTF
-,TRBD2,TRBV9,TRBJ2-5,19,TGTGCCAGCAGCGGGCGGGTTTGGCTAGCGGGGGATAACCAAGAGACCCAGTACTTC,CASSGRVWLAGDNQETQYF
-,-,TRBV28,TRBJ1-5,15,TGTGCCAGCAGTTCCTGGGAGAATAGCAATCAGCCCCAGCATTTT,CASSSWENSNQPQHF
-,TRBD1,TRBV6-4,TRBJ2-2,14,TGTGCCAGCAGTGGGGACAGGTCCACCGGGGAGCTGTTTTTT,CASSGDRSTGELFF
-,-,TRBV7-8,TRBJ2-5,15,TGTGCCACTCGAGGGGGGGCGAAATCGGCAGAGACCCAGTACTTC,CATRGGAKSAETQYF
-,-,TRBV7-3,TRBJ1-4,14,TGTGCCAGCAGCTTATATCCAACTAATGAAAAACTGTTTTTT,CASSLYPTNEKLFF
-,TRBD1,TRBV7-3,TRBJ2-2,13,TGTGCCAGCAGGTCGACAGGGCCCGGGGAGCTGTTTTTT,CASRSTGPGELFF
-,-,TRBV5-1,TRBJ2-5,14,TGCGCCAGCAGCTTGGTAGTCGGACAAGAGACCCAGTACTTC,CASSLVVGQETQYF
few,-,TRBV19,TRBJ1-1,15,TGTGCCACCAGCGGGGGCCGGGGGTTGGACACTGAAGCTTTCTTT,CATSGGRGLDTEAFF
-,-,TRBV6-5,TRBJ1-5,15,TGTGCCAGCAGAGGACAGTCAAACAACAATCAGCCCCAGCATTTT,CASRGQSNNNQPQHF
-,TRBD1,TRBV28,TRBJ2-1,15,TGTGCCAGCAGCCGCCGGGACAGGCTGTCCAATGAGCAGTTCTTC,CASSRRDRLSNEQFF
-,-,TRBV30,TRBJ2-1,13,TGTGCCTGGACGACGCTAGCTGGCAATGAGCAGTTCTTC,CAWTTLAGNEQFF
-,TRBD2,TRBV4-1,TRBJ2-3,18,TGCGCCAGCAGCCCGTTACAGGCCGGGACTAGCGCGAGAGATACGCAGTATTTT,CASSPLQAGTSARDTQYF
-,-,TRBV5-4,TRBJ1-6,14,TGTGCCAGCAGCACCGGACCAGCGGATTCACCCCTCCACTTT,CASSTGPADSPLHF